The T cell receptor beta chain described here comes from a study of T cells in tuberculosis (dated by TCRdb to about 2018). For the wider study: In the study, CD1B tetramers and high-throughput TCR immunosequencing were combined to characterize T cells specific for the mycobacterial lipid antigen glucose monomycolate (GMM). IGRA-negative adolescents, IGRA-positive adolescents with latent tuberculosis and adults with active tuberculosis, more than 9 per group, were compared in a South African clinical cohort. Active tuberculosis patient PBMC were archived before or within 7 days of starting standard anti-tuberculosis treatment. Study-level results and caveats: The smaller NN-distances were partly driven by shorter CDR3-alpha lengths in active tuberculosis patients, and the difference for TCR-beta did not reach statistical significance. Active tuberculosis TCR-alpha repertoires showed smaller mean NN-distances to GMM-specific TCRs than IGRA-negative controls, suggesting clonal expansion of these TCRs. A classifier using the diverse GMM-specific repertoire reached approximately 90% accuracy (AUROC 0.85 to 0.9), compared with approximately 73% accuracy using GEM motif frequencies. Clinical samples were selected based on which cryopreserved specimens were available, and the active tuberculosis cases were adults whereas the controls were adolescents.

Concerning this clone: Its specific antigen is unknown. Base qualities are not at hand, and no much larger clone is one base apart.

The meaning of the sample's time point label: new active TB diagnosis, blood taken before or within 7 days of starting treatment. Active tuberculosis patients were HIV-seronegative South African adults aged 18 years or older with a new diagnosis. Confirmation of active tuberculosis was obtained by positive sputum smear microscopy and/or positive M. tuberculosis culture. Unsorted cryopreserved PBMC were immunosequenced, covering on average approximately 100,000 T cells per clinical donor. From the cysteine through the phenylalanine, the CDR3 covers 15 amino acids. Only the CDR3 part of the read is kept: 45 bases, read in frame from the first base. V loses 2 bases at its end and J loses 0 bases; junction bases beyond the gene matches: 0. CDR1 and CDR2 (SGHTA, FQGNSA) derive from the germline V gene. The immunoSEQ multiplex PCR assay was used to generate TCR libraries, with TCR-beta and/or TCR-alpha/delta assays applied to each sample. The amplified TCR libraries were sequenced using the Illumina high-throughput platform. Per the source publication's procedure: Clustering and dimensionality reduction relied on pairwise TCRdist distances among GMM-specific receptors from T cells that were either sorted ex vivo or expanded in vitro. Each clinical repertoire received a mean NN-distance score, defined as the average TCRdist to the nearest 10% of tetramer-positive reference sequences. GEM TCR motif frequency was computed as the fraction of unique TCRs matching known GEM sequences by V/J usage and CDR3 length. Active tuberculosis was classified by linear discriminant analysis with leave-one-out cross-validation, implemented in scikit-learn. In TCRdb, the immuneACCESS table is reduced to in-frame sequences with V and J assigned. These tables do not hold every clone; where another copy was compared, an unresolved V gene accounts for under half, and the others remain unexplained. V and J calls and clone size are given by that table; D and trimming were obtained from the DNA. For this sample the table gives about 50,000 clones, of which 90% to 95% were detected only once. In total, the top ten clones hold more than 1.2% of the sample.

Here the sequenced sample was PBMCs, taken at tuberculosis diagnosis. The sequence joins TRBV7-2 to TRBJ2-7, and 11 junctional nucleotides match TRBD2. The origin of this receptor is an adult with tuberculosis. The encoded CDR3 is CASSLLAGGSYEQYF. The DNA sequence is given as TGTGCCAGCAGCTTACTAGCGGGAGGCTCCTACGAGCAGTACTTC. With the rest looked up from the reference TRBV7-2 and TRBJ2-7 genes rather than sequenced, the full variable domain is GAGVSQSPSNKVTEKGKDVELRCDPISGHTALYWYRQSLGQGLEFLIYFQGNSAPDKSGLPSDRFSAERTGGSVSTLTIQRTQQEDSAVYLCASSLLAGGSYEQYFGPGTRLTVT.